This T cell receptor beta chain was recorded in a study of PD-1 blockade in classical Hodgkin lymphoma. As for the study in general: The nivolumab dose that patients received was 3 mg/kg, given intravenously every 2 weeks.

The V gene's germline CDR1 is KGHSH and CDR2 LQKENI. The trim removed 6 bases at V and 3 bases at J, leaving 3 bases unmatched. CDR3 length equals 14 residues. Turning to this clone: The antigen is undetermined.

Data came from immunoSEQ multiplex PCR; TCRdb stores just in-frame clones and leaves some out. Of tens of thousands of clones in the sample, about nine tenths are singletons; the top ten hold 20% to 25%. Study-wide points: TCR diversity at baseline was reported to be reduced in newly diagnosed patients relative to healthy donors.

Relapse was seen in all patients after autologous stem cell transplantation, and brentuximab vedotin exposure was variable. V is TRBV18 and J is TRBJ2-3, with TRBD1 identical over 10 bases. This material consisted of peripheral blood mononuclear cells (PBMCs), taken at baseline. This clonotype was sampled from a human donor with classical Hodgkin lymphoma. CDR3 loop: CASSAGQGTDTQYF. The CDR3 bases are TGTGCCAGCTCGGCGGGACAGGGGACAGATACGCAGTATTTT.